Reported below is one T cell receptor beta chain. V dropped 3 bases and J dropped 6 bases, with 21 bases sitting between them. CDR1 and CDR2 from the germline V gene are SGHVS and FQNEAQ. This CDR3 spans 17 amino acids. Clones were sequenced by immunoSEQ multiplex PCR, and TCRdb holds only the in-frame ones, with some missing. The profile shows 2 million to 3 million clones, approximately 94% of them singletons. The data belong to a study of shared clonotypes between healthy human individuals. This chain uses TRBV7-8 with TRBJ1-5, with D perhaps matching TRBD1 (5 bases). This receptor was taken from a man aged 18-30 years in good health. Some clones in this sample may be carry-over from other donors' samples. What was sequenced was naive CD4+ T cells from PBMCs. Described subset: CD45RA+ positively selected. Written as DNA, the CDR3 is TGTGCCAGCAGCTTGGGCAGAACAGGTTTGGTTCGTCAGCCCCAGCATTTT. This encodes CASSLGRTGLVRQPQHF.